These 14 T cell receptor beta chains were all obtained from the same sample, sequenced in a study of T cell clones after liver transplantation. Only in-frame clones appear in the TCRdb table, and some are missing; sequencing was by immunoSEQ multiplex PCR. The table lists more than 65,000 clones, about four fifths of them singletons, with approximately 0.77% in the top ten. Specimen: CD4+ T cells from blood, collected 12 months after liver transplant. These receptors were collected from a human patient who received a liver transplant. The graft donor may be the source of some T cells.

The chain joins TRBV29-1 to TRBJ2-1; D remains ambiguous. The CDR3 loop spans 15 amino acids. Germline loops: CDR1 SQVTM, CDR2 ANQGSEA. The ends were cut back, 1 base at V and 4 bases at J, with 14 bases in the middle. CDR3 residues: CSVEVPPGLYNEQFF. The CDR3 DNA follows: TGCAGCGTTGAAGTCCCTCCGGGTCTTTACAATGAGCAGTTCTTC.

This chain uses TRBV28 with TRBJ2-3; 9 bases map to TRBD1. The CDR3 has 15 residues. CDR1 MDHEN and CDR2 SYDVKM come from the germline V gene. V shed 5 bases and J 6 bases; nucleotides not matched to a gene: 9. Here the CDR3 reads CASSPTGTGRDTQYF. The CDR3 DNA is TGTGCCAGCAGTCCGACCGGGACAGGGAGGGATACGCAGTATTTT. The whole variable domain, remainder taken from reference TRBV28 and TRBJ2-3, is DVKVTQSSRYLVKRTGEKVFLECVQDMDHENMFWYRQDPGLGLRLIYFSYDVKMKEKGDIPEGYSVSREKKERFSLILESASTNQTSMYLCASSPTGTGRDTQYFGPGTRLTVL.

The V gene is TRBV19, the J gene TRBJ2-7, with 7 nucleotides matching TRBD1. CDR1 and CDR2 (germline): LNHDA, SQIVND (reference sequence). V shed 5 bases, J shed 0 bases, and the junction held 4 bases outside the gene matches. The CDR3 contains 14 residues. DNA for the CDR3: TGTGCCAGTAGTTCCGGGACAGCCTCCTACGAGCAGTACTTC. This translates into CASSSGTASYEQYF.

V is TRBV27 and J is TRBJ1-1, with D possibly being TRBD1 (6 bases). The CDR3 runs to 13 residues. V lost 6 bases to trimming and J lost 3 bases, with 11 bases between them. In germline, CDR1 is MNHEY, CDR2 SMNVEV (reference sequence). This chain's CDR3 is CASSPTGYTEAFF. The DNA for the CDR3 is TGTGCCAGCAGCCCAACAGGGTACACTGAAGCTTTCTTT.

CDR3 nucleotides: TGCGCCAGCATGGCAGGGGTACCCTCTGGGGCCAACGTCCTGACTTTC. Its protein is CASMAGVPSGANVLTF. The rearrangement uses TRBV5-1 and TRBJ2-6; D might be TRBD1 (6 bases). This CDR3 is built from 16 residues. CDR1 is SGHRS and CDR2 is YFSETQ in the germline V gene. V was cut by 6 bases and J by 0 bases, with 13 bases left in between.

This clone was counted between two and nine times. This chain joins TRBV7-2 and TRBJ1-3, with D unclear. This CDR3 contains 15 residues. The V end was cut by 5 bases, the J end by 2 bases, with 13 bases between. The germline V gene has CDR1 SGHTA and CDR2 FQGNSA. The CDR3 loop reads CASSPRPGTGNTIYF. The CDR3 DNA is TGTGCCAGCAGCCCAAGACCGGGGACTGGAAACACCATATATTTT.

The chain is built from TRBV9 and TRBJ2-5; maybe TRBD1 (6 bases). Trimming shortened V by 2 bases and J by 4 bases, and 12 bases separated the two germline ends. The germline V gene encodes CDR1 SGDLS and CDR2 YYNGEE. The CDR3 length is 14 residues. CDR3 in amino acids: CASSVRGLVETQYF. The CDR3 DNA reads as TGTGCCAGCAGCGTGAGGGGGTTGGTAGAGACCCAGTACTTC.

The chain employs TRBV29-1 and TRBJ1-1; perhaps TRBD1 as D (5 bases). Germline V gives CDR1 SQVTM, CDR2 ANQGSEA. The germline V and J ends were trimmed by 6 bases and 0 bases, with 11 bases remaining between them. The length of the CDR3 is 13 residues. CDR3: CSVNRGLNTEAFF. In nucleotides, the CDR3 is TGCAGCGTGAATAGGGGACTGAACACTGAAGCTTTCTTT.

The chain is built from TRBV28 and TRBJ2-1; 8 nucleotides match TRBD2. The CDR3 length is 16 residues. V was pared by 7 bases and J by 0 bases, with 8 bases of the junction left unmatched. Germline CDR1 reads MDHEN; CDR2 reads SYDVKM. CDR3 DNA sequence: TGTGCCAGCACCCCTGCCGGGACTAGCTCCTACAATGAGCAGTTCTTC. Its translation is CASTPAGTSSYNEQFF.

V gene TRBV7-2 combines with J gene TRBJ2-3; D uncertain. CDR3 length: 15 residues. Trimming left V 5 bases short and J 0 bases short, with 12 bases between. The germline gives CDR1 SGHTA, CDR2 FQGNSA. This chain's CDR3 is CASSLQSGSTDTQYF. For the CDR3, the DNA is TGTGCCAGCAGCCTTCAGTCGGGCAGCACAGATACGCAGTATTTT. The variable domain in full, with the rest retrieved from reference TRBV7-2 and TRBJ2-3, is GAGVSQSPSNKVTEKGKDVELRCDPISGHTALYWYRQSLGQGLEFLIYFQGNSAPDKSGLPSDRFSAERTGGSVSTLTIQRTQQEDSAVYLCASSLQSGSTDTQYFGPGTRLTVL.

The chain combines TRBV6-6 with TRBJ1-2; D is uncertain. Germline V lookup: CDR1 MNHNY, CDR2 SVGAGI (reference sequence). V lost 8 bases, J lost 4 bases, and 17 bases lay in between. The CDR3 is made up of 14 amino acids. The CDR3 spells CASGRLSATYGYTF. The CDR3, as DNA: TGTGCCAGCGGCAGACTTTCGGCTACCTATGGCTACACCTTC.

This clone was detected only once. The DNA of the CDR3 is TGTGCCAGCAGTTCCCTGGGGGGAGACTATGGCTACACCTTC. It encodes CASSSLGGDYGYTF. This chain links TRBV6-6 with TRBJ1-2, with TRBD1 as a possible D gene (5 bases). This CDR3 has 14 amino acids. Germline V gene sequence: CDR1 MNHNY, CDR2 SVGAGI (reference sequence). V lost 4 bases and J 3 bases, leaving 12 bases between the germline ends.

This clone was observed a handful of times. This chain connects TRBV5-1 to TRBJ2-3; D gene unclear. The ends were cut back, 1 base at V and 2 bases at J, with 8 bases in the middle. CDR3 length: 14 residues. Germline-derived CDR1 and CDR2 are SGHRS and YFSETQ. CDR3: CASSLLNPTDTQYF. The CDR3 bases are TGCGCCAGCAGCTTGTTAAACCCCACAGATACGCAGTATTTT.

This clone was seen once. This sequence joins TRBV28 and TRBJ1-1, with D possibly matching TRBD1 (6 bases). The V and J ends lost 5 bases and 9 bases respectively, with 19 bases between them. CDR3 size: 14 residues. Germline CDR1 reads MDHEN; CDR2 reads SYDVKM. In DNA form, the CDR3 reads TGTGCCAGCAGTAAATTCAAGCAAGGGGGGAAAGCTTTCTTT. Residues: CASSKFKQGGKAFF. The variable domain in full, completed from reference TRBV28 and TRBJ1-1, reads DVKVTQSSRYLVKRTGEKVFLECVQDMDHENMFWYRQDPGLGLRLIYFSYDVKMKEKGDIPEGYSVSREKKERFSLILESASTNQTSMYLCASSKFKQGGKAFFGQGTRLTVV.